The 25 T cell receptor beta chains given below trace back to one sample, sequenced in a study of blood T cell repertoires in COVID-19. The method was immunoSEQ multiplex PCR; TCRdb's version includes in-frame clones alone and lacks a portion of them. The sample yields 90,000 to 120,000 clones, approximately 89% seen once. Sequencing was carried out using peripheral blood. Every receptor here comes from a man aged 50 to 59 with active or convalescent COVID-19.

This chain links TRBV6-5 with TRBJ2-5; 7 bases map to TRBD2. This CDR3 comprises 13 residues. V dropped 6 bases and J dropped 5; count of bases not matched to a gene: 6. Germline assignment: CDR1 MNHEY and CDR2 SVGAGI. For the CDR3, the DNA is TGTGCCAGCAGGCGGGAGACCCTCGAGACCCAGTACTTC. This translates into CASRRETLETQYF.

In DNA form, the CDR3 reads TGTGCCTGGGGTGGACAGGGCTCTGGAAACACCATATATTTT. Its protein is CAWGGQGSGNTIYF. The chain links TRBV30 to TRBJ1-3; 8 bases match TRBD1. Trimming took 5 bases from V and 0 from J; bases not matched to a gene: 3. The CDR3 is 14 residues long. Germline CDR1 and CDR2: GTSNPN and SVGIG (reference sequence).

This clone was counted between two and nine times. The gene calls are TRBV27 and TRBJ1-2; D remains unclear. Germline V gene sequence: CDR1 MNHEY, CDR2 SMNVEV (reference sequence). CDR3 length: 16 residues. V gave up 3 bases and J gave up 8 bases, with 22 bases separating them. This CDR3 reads CASSFSTSGGRRGYTF. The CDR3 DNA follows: TGTGCCAGCAGTTTCTCAACCTCCGGAGGGCGGCGCGGCTACACCTTC.

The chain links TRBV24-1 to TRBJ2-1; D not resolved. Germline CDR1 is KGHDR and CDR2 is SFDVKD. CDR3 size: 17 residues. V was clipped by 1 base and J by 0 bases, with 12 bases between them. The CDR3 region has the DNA TGTGCCACCAGTGATTTTTACTCAGGTAGCTCCTACAATGAGCAGTTCTTC. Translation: CATSDFYSGSSYNEQFF.

The CDR3: CASREGQPYGYTF. CDR3 DNA sequence: TGTGCCAGCAGGGAGGGACAGCCCTATGGCTACACCTTC. This rearrangement joins TRBV28 to TRBJ1-2, with 7 bases fitting TRBD1. Germline V gives CDR1 MDHEN, CDR2 SYDVKM. CDR3 length equals 13 residues. Trimming at V came to 6 bases and at J to 4 bases, leaving 5 bases not matched to a gene.

CDR3 residues: CASRNNRENTEAFF. CDR3 nucleotides: TGCGCCAGTCGCAATAACAGGGAGAACACTGAAGCTTTCTTT. This chain uses TRBV5-1 with TRBJ1-1; possible D gene TRBD1, 6 bases. The CDR3 sequence is 14 residues long. V gave up 8 bases and J gave up 1 base, with 15 bases separating them. Germline V gene data show CDR1 as SGHRS and CDR2 as YFSETQ.

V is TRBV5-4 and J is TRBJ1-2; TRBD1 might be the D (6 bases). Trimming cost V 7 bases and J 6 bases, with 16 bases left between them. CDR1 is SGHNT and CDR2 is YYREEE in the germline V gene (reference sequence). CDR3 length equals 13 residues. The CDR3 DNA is TGTGCCAGCGGGATGGGGGCAGAGAATGGCTACACCTTC. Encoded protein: CASGMGAENGYTF. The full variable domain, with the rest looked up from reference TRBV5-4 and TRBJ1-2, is ETGVTQSPTHLIKTRGQQVTLRCSSQSGHNTVSWYQQALGQGPQFIFQYYREEENGRGNFPPRFSGLQFPNYSSELNVNALELDDSALYLCASGMGAENGYTFGSGTRLTVV.

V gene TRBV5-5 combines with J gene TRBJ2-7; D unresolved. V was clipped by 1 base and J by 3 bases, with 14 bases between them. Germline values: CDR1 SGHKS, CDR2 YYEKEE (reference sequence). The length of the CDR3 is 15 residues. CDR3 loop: CASSLSGGPNYEQYF. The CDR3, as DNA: TGTGCCAGCAGCTTGAGTGGTGGGCCCAACTACGAGCAGTACTTC.

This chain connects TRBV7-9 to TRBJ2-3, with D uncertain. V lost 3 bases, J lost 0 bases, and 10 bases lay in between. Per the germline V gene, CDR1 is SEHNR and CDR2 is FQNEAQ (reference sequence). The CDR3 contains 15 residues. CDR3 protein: CASSLARYSTDTQYF. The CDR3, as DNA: TGTGCCAGCAGCTTGGCTCGTTACAGCACAGATACGCAGTATTTT.

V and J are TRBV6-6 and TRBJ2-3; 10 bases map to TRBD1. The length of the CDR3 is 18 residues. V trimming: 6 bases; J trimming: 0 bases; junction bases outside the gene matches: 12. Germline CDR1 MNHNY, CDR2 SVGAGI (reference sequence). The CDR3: CASSRQGAEPSSTDTQYF. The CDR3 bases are TGTGCCAGCAGCCGACAGGGGGCGGAACCTTCTAGCACAGATACGCAGTATTTT.

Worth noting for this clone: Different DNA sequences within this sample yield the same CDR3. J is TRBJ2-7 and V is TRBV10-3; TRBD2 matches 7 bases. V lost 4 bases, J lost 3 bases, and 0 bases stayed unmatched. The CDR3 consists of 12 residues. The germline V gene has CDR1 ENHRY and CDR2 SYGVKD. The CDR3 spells CAISGGGYEQYF. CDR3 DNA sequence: TGTGCCATCAGTGGGGGGGGCTACGAGCAGTACTTC.

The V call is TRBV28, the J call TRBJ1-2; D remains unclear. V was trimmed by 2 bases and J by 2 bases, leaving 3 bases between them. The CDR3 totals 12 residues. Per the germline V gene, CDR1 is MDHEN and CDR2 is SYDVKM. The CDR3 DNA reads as TGTGCCAGCAGTTTAGAGAACTATGGCTACACCTTC. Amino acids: CASSLENYGYTF.

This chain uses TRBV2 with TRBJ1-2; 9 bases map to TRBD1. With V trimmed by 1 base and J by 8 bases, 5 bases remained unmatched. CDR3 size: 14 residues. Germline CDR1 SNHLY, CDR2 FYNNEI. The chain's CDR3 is CASSEGTGVGGYTF. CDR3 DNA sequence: TGTGCCAGCAGTGAAGGGACAGGGGTGGGCGGCTACACCTTC. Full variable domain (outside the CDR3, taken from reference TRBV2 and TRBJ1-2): EPEVTQTPSHQVTQMGQEVILRCVPISNHLYFYWYRQILGQKVEFLVSFYNNEISEKSEIFDDQFSVERPDGSNFTLKIRSTKLEDSAMYFCASSEGTGVGGYTFGSGTRLTVV.

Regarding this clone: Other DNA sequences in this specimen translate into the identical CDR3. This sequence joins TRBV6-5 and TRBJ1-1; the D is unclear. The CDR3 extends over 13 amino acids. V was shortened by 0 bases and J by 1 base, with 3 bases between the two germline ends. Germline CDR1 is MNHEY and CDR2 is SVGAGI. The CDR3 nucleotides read TGTGCCAGCAGTTACTCGAGGAACACTGAAGCTTTCTTT. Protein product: CASSYSRNTEAFF.

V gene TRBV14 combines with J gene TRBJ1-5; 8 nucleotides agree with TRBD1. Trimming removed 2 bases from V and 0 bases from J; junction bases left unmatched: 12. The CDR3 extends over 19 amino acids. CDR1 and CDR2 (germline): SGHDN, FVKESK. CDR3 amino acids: CASSQRRGPYTYSNQPQHF. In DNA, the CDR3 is TGTGCCAGCAGCCAACGCAGGGGGCCCTATACTTATAGCAATCAGCCCCAGCATTTT.

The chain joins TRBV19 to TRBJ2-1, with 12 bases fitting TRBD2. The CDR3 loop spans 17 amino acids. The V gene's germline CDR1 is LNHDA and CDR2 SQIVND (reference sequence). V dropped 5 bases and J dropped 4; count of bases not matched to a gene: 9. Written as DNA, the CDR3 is TGTGCCAGTAGTCTACCACTAGCGGGAGGACGATACAATGAGCAGTTCTTC. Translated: CASSLPLAGGRYNEQFF.

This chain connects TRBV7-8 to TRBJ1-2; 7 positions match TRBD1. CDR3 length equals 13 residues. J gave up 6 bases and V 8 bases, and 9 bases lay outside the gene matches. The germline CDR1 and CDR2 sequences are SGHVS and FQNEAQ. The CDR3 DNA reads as TGTGCCAGCCAGGGGGGACGTTTCGATGGCTACACCTTC. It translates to CASQGGRFDGYTF. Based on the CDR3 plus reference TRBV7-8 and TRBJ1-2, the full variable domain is GAGVSQSPRYKVAKRGQDVALRCDPISGHVSLFWYQQALGQGPEFLTYFQNEAQLDKSGLPSDRFFAERPEGSVSTLKIQRTQQEDSAVYLCASQGGRFDGYTFGSGTRLTVV.

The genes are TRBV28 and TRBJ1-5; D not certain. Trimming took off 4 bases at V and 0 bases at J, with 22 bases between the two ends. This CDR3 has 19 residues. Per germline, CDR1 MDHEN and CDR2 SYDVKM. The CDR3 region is CASSSPWSRGGYSNQPQHF. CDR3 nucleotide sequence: TGTGCCAGCAGTTCCCCCTGGTCTCGGGGAGGTTATAGCAATCAGCCCCAGCATTTT. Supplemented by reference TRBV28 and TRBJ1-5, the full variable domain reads DVKVTQSSRYLVKRTGEKVFLECVQDMDHENMFWYRQDPGLGLRLIYFSYDVKMKEKGDIPEGYSVSREKKERFSLILESASTNQTSMYLCASSSPWSRGGYSNQPQHFGDGTRLSIL.

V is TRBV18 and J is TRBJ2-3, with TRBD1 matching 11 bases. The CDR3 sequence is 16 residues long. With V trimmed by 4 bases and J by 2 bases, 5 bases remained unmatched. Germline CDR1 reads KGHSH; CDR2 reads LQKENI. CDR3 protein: CASSLGTGGFTDTQYF. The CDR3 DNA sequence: TGTGCCAGCTCACTCGGGACAGGGGGGTTCACAGATACGCAGTATTTT.

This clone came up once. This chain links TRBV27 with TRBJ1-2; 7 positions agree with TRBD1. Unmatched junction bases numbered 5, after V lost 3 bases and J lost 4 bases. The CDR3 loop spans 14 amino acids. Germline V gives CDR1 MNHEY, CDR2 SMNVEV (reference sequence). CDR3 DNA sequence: TGTGCCAGCAGTTTCAGGGACAGCATCTATGGCTACACCTTC. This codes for CASSFRDSIYGYTF.

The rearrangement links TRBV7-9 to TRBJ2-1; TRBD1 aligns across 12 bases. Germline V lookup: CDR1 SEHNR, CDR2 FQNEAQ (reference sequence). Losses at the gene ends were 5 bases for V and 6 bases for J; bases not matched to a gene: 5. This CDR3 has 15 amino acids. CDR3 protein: CASSGGQGAGNEQFF. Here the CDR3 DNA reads TGTGCCAGCAGCGGGGGACAGGGGGCAGGCAATGAGCAGTTCTTC.

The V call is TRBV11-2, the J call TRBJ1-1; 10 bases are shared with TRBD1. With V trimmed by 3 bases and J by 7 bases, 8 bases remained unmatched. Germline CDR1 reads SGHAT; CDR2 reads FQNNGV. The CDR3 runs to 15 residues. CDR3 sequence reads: CASSFTRQGANEAFF. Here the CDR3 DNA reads TGTGCCAGCAGCTTCACCCGACAGGGGGCGAATGAAGCTTTCTTT.

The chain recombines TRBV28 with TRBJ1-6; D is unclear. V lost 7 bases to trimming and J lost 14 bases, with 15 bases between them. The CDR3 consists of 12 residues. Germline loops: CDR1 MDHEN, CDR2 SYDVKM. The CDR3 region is CASNSGRSTLHF. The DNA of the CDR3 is TGTGCCAGCAATTCGGGGAGATCGACCCTCCACTTT.

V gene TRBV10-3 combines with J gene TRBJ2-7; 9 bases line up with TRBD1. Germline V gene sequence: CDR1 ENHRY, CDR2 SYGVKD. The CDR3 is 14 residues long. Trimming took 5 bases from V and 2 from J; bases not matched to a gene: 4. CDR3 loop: CAISPGTGTYEQYF. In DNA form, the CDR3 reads TGTGCCATCAGTCCCGGGACAGGGACCTACGAGCAGTACTTC.

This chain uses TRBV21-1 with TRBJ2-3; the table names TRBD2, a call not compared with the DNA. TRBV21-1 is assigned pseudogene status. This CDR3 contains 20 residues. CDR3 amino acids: CASSKSKPKGAAGGMYTQYF. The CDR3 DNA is TGTGCCAGCAGCAAAAGCAAACCCAAGGGAGCAGCGGGAGGGATGTATACGCAGTATTTT.